This is a list of T cell receptor beta chains from one sample in a study of OX40 agonist ivuxolimab in advanced cancers. Repertoires were generated with immunoSEQ multiplex PCR, while TCRdb's copy carries only in-frame clones and drops some. Of roughly 75,000 clones in the sample, roughly 84% were seen once. Specimen: CD4+ or CD8+ T cells sorted from blood, collected in a trial of the OX40 agonist ivuxolimab. These receptors were obtained from an adult with an advanced solid tumor such as melanoma, head and neck, liver or kidney cancer. The CDR3 runs from the conserved cysteine through the conserved F or W. A D gene is named only where the DNA matches it firmly. The size entry is marked missing in some rows and otherwise reads once, few, many or a size class.

j_call: TRBJ2-5
clone_size: -
v_call: TRBV19
d_call: -
cdr3_nt: TGTGCCAGTAGTATAGCAGACTCAGAGACCCAGTACTTC
cdr3_aa: CASSIADSETQYF

j_call: TRBJ2-7
clone_size: few
v_call: TRBV27
d_call: -
cdr3_nt: TGTGCCAGCAGTTTATCCCAGGGATCCTACGAGCAGTACTTC
cdr3_aa: CASSLSQGSYEQYF

j_call: TRBJ2-1
clone_size: medium-sized
v_call: TRBV5-1
d_call: TRBD2
cdr3_nt: TGCGCCAGCAGCTTGGCCTTACGCAGGGAGGGAGATGAGCAGTTCTTC
cdr3_aa: CASSLALRREGDEQFF

j_call: TRBJ2-3
clone_size: -
v_call: TRBV6-4
d_call: -
cdr3_nt: TGTGCCAGCAGTCTACAGGGGAGGAGAACAGATACGCAGTATTTT
cdr3_aa: CASSLQGRRTDTQYF

j_call: TRBJ1-5
clone_size: -
v_call: TRBV7-6
d_call: -
cdr3_nt: TGTGCCAGCAGCTTAAGAGGGGGGGGCAATCAGCCCCAGCATTTT
cdr3_aa: CASSLRGGGNQPQHF

j_call: TRBJ2-7
clone_size: -
v_call: TRBV7-3
d_call: TRBD1
cdr3_nt: TGTGCCAGCAGCTTAGACGGGACAGTGGACGAGCAGTACTTC
cdr3_aa: CASSLDGTVDEQYF

j_call: TRBJ1-6
clone_size: medium-sized
v_call: TRBV6-1
d_call: -
cdr3_nt: TGTGCCAGCATTGTAGGACAATCAGCCTCACCCCTCCACTTT
cdr3_aa: CASIVGQSASPLHF

j_call: TRBJ2-7
clone_size: -
v_call: TRBV2
d_call: TRBD2
cdr3_nt: TGTGCCAGCACCCGGACTAGCGCGTTGTCCTACGAGCAGTACTTC
cdr3_aa: CASTRTSALSYEQYF

j_call: TRBJ2-1
clone_size: -
v_call: TRBV7-8
d_call: -
cdr3_nt: TGTGCCAGCAGCTTAGATCGGGGACCCCACAATGAGCAGTTCTTC
cdr3_aa: CASSLDRGPHNEQFF

j_call: TRBJ1-5
clone_size: once
v_call: TRBV10-3
d_call: TRBD1
cdr3_nt: TGTGCCATCAGTGAAATGGACAGGGGACTAGGTCAGCCCCAGCATTTT
cdr3_aa: CAISEMDRGLGQPQHF

j_call: TRBJ2-7
clone_size: -
v_call: TRBV5-5
d_call: -
cdr3_nt: TGTGCCAGCAGCTTGGAATCAACGGTACACTACGAGCAGTACTTC
cdr3_aa: CASSLESTVHYEQYF

j_call: TRBJ2-2
clone_size: few
v_call: TRBV10-3
d_call: TRBD1
cdr3_nt: TGTGCCATCGCTTGGGACAGATCCGGGGAGCTGTTTTTT
cdr3_aa: CAIAWDRSGELFF

j_call: TRBJ2-1
clone_size: -
v_call: TRBV5-6
d_call: -
cdr3_nt: TGTGCCAGCAGGTTGGTAACAGGGATCTACAATGAGCAGTTCTTC
cdr3_aa: CASRLVTGIYNEQFF

j_call: TRBJ2-2
clone_size: -
v_call: TRBV11-2
d_call: -
cdr3_nt: TGTGCCAGCAGCACCCGGAGAGGGGCCGACACCGGGGAGCTGTTTTTT
cdr3_aa: CASSTRRGADTGELFF

j_call: TRBJ2-3
clone_size: -
v_call: TRBV5-1
d_call: -
cdr3_nt: TGCGCCAGCAGCGTGCTAACGGGGACAGATACGCAGTATTTT
cdr3_aa: CASSVLTGTDTQYF

j_call: TRBJ2-2
clone_size: -
v_call: TRBV9
d_call: TRBD1
cdr3_nt: TGTGCCAGCAACTCCGGGACAGGAGGGACCGGGGAGCTGTTTTTT
cdr3_aa: CASNSGTGGTGELFF

j_call: TRBJ1-5
clone_size: -
v_call: TRBV5-4
d_call: -
cdr3_nt: TGTGCCAGCAGCCAAGGGGTCAATCAGCCCCAGCATTTT
cdr3_aa: CASSQGVNQPQHF

j_call: TRBJ1-1
clone_size: -
v_call: TRBV5-6
d_call: -
cdr3_nt: TGTGCCAGCAGCTCCCAGGGCAACACTGAAGCTTTCTTT
cdr3_aa: CASSSQGNTEAFF

j_call: TRBJ1-5
clone_size: -
v_call: TRBV28
d_call: TRBD1
cdr3_nt: TGTGCCAGCAGTTTAATTGGGACAGGGTATCAGCCCCAGCATTTT
cdr3_aa: CASSLIGTGYQPQHF

j_call: TRBJ2-1
clone_size: few
v_call: TRBV7-2
d_call: -
cdr3_nt: TGTGCCAGCCGCCAGAAGGGGATTCGTCTCAATGAGCAGTTCTTC
cdr3_aa: CASRQKGIRLNEQFF

j_call: TRBJ2-7
clone_size: -
v_call: TRBV5-5
d_call: -
cdr3_nt: TGTGCCAGCAGCTCCACAGCATACGAGCAGTACTTC
cdr3_aa: CASSSTAYEQYF

j_call: TRBJ2-3
clone_size: -
v_call: TRBV14
d_call: -
cdr3_nt: TGTGCCAGCAGCCGTGGACCGAATCCAGATACGCAGTATTTT
cdr3_aa: CASSRGPNPDTQYF

j_call: TRBJ2-5
clone_size: -
v_call: TRBV6-6
d_call: -
cdr3_nt: TGTGCCAGCAACGAAGGGGTGGAGACCCAGTACTTC
cdr3_aa: CASNEGVETQYF

j_call: TRBJ2-7
clone_size: -
v_call: TRBV5-1
d_call: TRBD1
cdr3_nt: TGCGCCAGCAGCTCTAGACAGGGTTCCTACGAGCAGTACTTC
cdr3_aa: CASSSRQGSYEQYF

j_call: TRBJ1-1
clone_size: few
v_call: TRBV4-1
d_call: -
cdr3_nt: TGCGCCAGCAGCCAAATTGGAGGGGGTAAGAACACTGAAGCTTTCTTT
cdr3_aa: CASSQIGGGKNTEAFF

j_call: TRBJ2-2
clone_size: once
v_call: TRBV15
d_call: -
cdr3_nt: TGTGCCACCAGCAGAGACCATTCCCCGGACAGACTAACGAACACCGGGGAGCTGTTTTTT
cdr3_aa: CATSRDHSPDRLTNTGELFF

j_call: TRBJ2-1
clone_size: once
v_call: TRBV7-3
d_call: -
cdr3_nt: TGTGCCAGCAGCTTGGGGGTTGTCGGGAGCGTTGAGCAGTTCTTC
cdr3_aa: CASSLGVVGSVEQFF

j_call: TRBJ2-3
clone_size: -
v_call: TRBV28
d_call: -
cdr3_nt: TGTGCCAGCAGTTTACGTGGCACAGATACGCAGTATTTT
cdr3_aa: CASSLRGTDTQYF

j_call: TRBJ2-2
clone_size: -
v_call: TRBV7-2
d_call: TRBD1
cdr3_nt: TGTGCCAGCAGCTTAGGGGCAGGGGGCAACACCGGGGAGCTGTTTTTT
cdr3_aa: CASSLGAGGNTGELFF

j_call: TRBJ2-1
clone_size: -
v_call: TRBV21-1
d_call: -
cdr3_nt: TGTGCCAGCCCCAAGAGGAGAACAGGGTTTAATGAGCAGTTCTTC
cdr3_aa: CASPKRRTGFNEQFF

j_call: TRBJ2-5
clone_size: -
v_call: TRBV5-1
d_call: -
cdr3_nt: TGCGCCAGCAGCTTGGACGGTGCCGGGATTCAGACCCAGTACTTC
cdr3_aa: CASSLDGAGIQTQYF

j_call: TRBJ2-3
clone_size: -
v_call: TRBV7-3
d_call: TRBD2
cdr3_nt: TGTGCCAGCAGCGCGACCTGGACTAGCGGGGGAACGCCCCGTCGGGATACGCAGTATTTT
cdr3_aa: CASSATWTSGGTPRRDTQYF

j_call: TRBJ1-2
clone_size: -
v_call: TRBV5-4
d_call: -
cdr3_nt: TGTGCCAGCAGCTTGGCCAGTAACTATGGCTACACCTTC
cdr3_aa: CASSLASNYGYTF

j_call: TRBJ2-1
clone_size: -
v_call: TRBV25-1
d_call: -
cdr3_nt: TGTGCCAGCAGTGGGGGACCCAGTTCGGGCAATGAGCAGTTCTTC
cdr3_aa: CASSGGPSSGNEQFF

j_call: TRBJ2-1
clone_size: -
v_call: TRBV19
d_call: -
cdr3_nt: TGTGCCAGTAGTATAGGAATAGCGGCGGAGCAGTTCTTC
cdr3_aa: CASSIGIAAEQFF

j_call: TRBJ2-1
clone_size: -
v_call: TRBV5-3
d_call: -
cdr3_nt: TGTGCCAGAAGTCCCGAGGGGACTGAGCAGTTCTTC
cdr3_aa: CARSPEGTEQFF

j_call: TRBJ2-2
clone_size: -
v_call: TRBV7-3
d_call: TRBD1
cdr3_nt: TGTGCCAGCAGCGCCGGACAGGGGCGTACCGGGGAGCTGTTTTTT
cdr3_aa: CASSAGQGRTGELFF

j_call: TRBJ2-1
clone_size: -
v_call: TRBV19
d_call: TRBD2
cdr3_nt: TGTGCCAGTAGTATTGGTAGCGGGGGAGGCTTGGGCAATGAGCAGTTCTTC
cdr3_aa: CASSIGSGGGLGNEQFF

j_call: TRBJ2-7
clone_size: -
v_call: TRBV7-6
d_call: -
cdr3_nt: TGTGCCAGCAGCTTAGATATTCGCAATAGCCACGAGCAGTACTTC
cdr3_aa: CASSLDIRNSHEQYF

j_call: TRBJ1-1
clone_size: -
v_call: TRBV5-1
d_call: TRBD1
cdr3_nt: TGCGCCAGCAGTCGACAGGGCCCGCACACTGAAGCTTTCTTT
cdr3_aa: CASSRQGPHTEAFF

j_call: TRBJ1-6
clone_size: -
v_call: TRBV2
d_call: -
cdr3_nt: TGTGCCAGCAGGGGGAGTGGGGGTTCACCCCTCCACTTT
cdr3_aa: CASRGSGGSPLHF

j_call: TRBJ1-1
clone_size: -
v_call: TRBV29-1
d_call: TRBD1
cdr3_nt: TGCAGCGGACAGGGGGCGCGCACTGAAGCTTTCTTT
cdr3_aa: CSGQGARTEAFF

j_call: TRBJ2-1
clone_size: -
v_call: TRBV19
d_call: TRBD1
cdr3_nt: TGTGCCAGTAGTATCCCGCAGGGGGCCTCCAATGAGCAGTTCTTC
cdr3_aa: CASSIPQGASNEQFF

j_call: TRBJ2-7
clone_size: few
v_call: TRBV9
d_call: -
cdr3_nt: TGTGCCAGCAGCGGACCCGGGGCCTACGAGCAGTACTTC
cdr3_aa: CASSGPGAYEQYF

j_call: TRBJ2-1
clone_size: -
v_call: TRBV2
d_call: TRBD2
cdr3_nt: TGTGCCAGCAGGATTACCTTAGGACTAGCGGGAGTTTTTGACAATGAGCAGTTCTTC
cdr3_aa: CASRITLGLAGVFDNEQFF

j_call: TRBJ2-7
clone_size: -
v_call: TRBV2
d_call: TRBD2
cdr3_nt: TGTGCCAGCGGGAAGCTGCAGATAGCGGGAGGGGTCGAGCAGTACTTC
cdr3_aa: CASGKLQIAGGVEQYF

j_call: TRBJ2-1
clone_size: -
v_call: TRBV6-1
d_call: -
cdr3_nt: TGTGCCAGCACTCGACCGGCGGGGGAGCAGTTCTTC
cdr3_aa: CASTRPAGEQFF

j_call: TRBJ1-5
clone_size: few
v_call: TRBV27
d_call: -
cdr3_nt: TGTGCCAGCAGTTCCACGGGGTTCAATCAGCCCCAGCATTTT
cdr3_aa: CASSSTGFNQPQHF

j_call: TRBJ2-1
clone_size: -
v_call: TRBV7-9
d_call: -
cdr3_nt: TGTGCCAGCAGCCCGGCGGGTCCGTACAATGAGCAGTTCTTC
cdr3_aa: CASSPAGPYNEQFF

j_call: TRBJ2-7
clone_size: -
v_call: TRBV6-6
d_call: TRBD1
cdr3_nt: TGTGCCAGCAGTTATGAGGGACAGGGCTTCTACGAGCAGTACTTC
cdr3_aa: CASSYEGQGFYEQYF

j_call: TRBJ2-3
clone_size: -
v_call: TRBV7-6
d_call: TRBD1
cdr3_nt: TGTGCCAGCAGCTTAGGGACAGGGGGAGTAGATACGCAGTATTTT
cdr3_aa: CASSLGTGGVDTQYF

j_call: TRBJ2-7
clone_size: -
v_call: TRBV19
d_call: TRBD1
cdr3_nt: TGTGCCAGTAGTATACAGGGGGCTAGCTACGAGCAGTACTTC
cdr3_aa: CASSIQGASYEQYF

j_call: TRBJ2-7
clone_size: -
v_call: TRBV5-8
d_call: -
cdr3_nt: TGTGCCAGCAGCTTGGTGCTGGGGGGGGGCGACGAGCAGTACTTC
cdr3_aa: CASSLVLGGGDEQYF

j_call: TRBJ2-3
clone_size: -
v_call: TRBV5-1
d_call: TRBD2
cdr3_nt: TGCGCCAGCAGCTTGGAGGGTAGCGGGCGCACAGATACGCAGTATTTT
cdr3_aa: CASSLEGSGRTDTQYF

j_call: TRBJ2-2
clone_size: -
v_call: TRBV30
d_call: TRBD2
cdr3_nt: TGTGCCTGGACTCCCGGGGGGACCGGGGAGCTGTTTTTT
cdr3_aa: CAWTPGGTGELFF